This T cell receptor beta chain was sequenced in a study of blood T cell repertoires in COVID-19. At the level of the study: From T cells, B-cell-depleted T cells, or PBMCs came the material, which was cDNA or gDNA.

CDR3 length: 14 residues. The V and J ends lost 6 bases and 6 bases, in that order; junction bases with no gene match: 11. CDR1 and CDR2 (germline): MDHEN, SYDVKM. The table came from immunoSEQ multiplex PCR; TCRdb's copy has only in-frame clones and leaves some out. The profile shows approximately 14,000 clones, approximately 90% of them singletons. This receptor was taken from a human donor in a cohort sampled during active COVID-19. Source material: peripheral blood. The rearrangement links TRBV28 to TRBJ2-7; 7 positions match TRBD1. CDR3 protein: CASSVTGISGEQYF. Written as DNA, the CDR3 is TGTGCCAGCAGCGTGACAGGGATTTCAGGCGAGCAGTACTTC.